These 13 T cell receptor beta chains originate from one sample sequenced in a study of Graves' ophthalmopathy and Graves' hyperthyroidism. RNA served as the template for amplifying TCR beta CDR3 regions. Scientists carried out first-round RT-PCR using HTBI primers and then a second-round multiplex PCR. TCRdb redid the calling of the multiplex PCR reads with MiXCR, one entry per CDR3 protein. Seen here are hundreds of thousands of distinct CDR3 sequences, around a fifth observed once, and the top ten hold more than 5.5%. Sequences were obtained from peripheral blood. These receptor sequences come from a woman under 30 with stable Graves' hyperthyroidism. Some clones in this sample may be carry-over from other donors' samples.

This clonotype has ten or more counts. The rearrangement joins TRBV28 to TRBJ1-1; tentatively, D is TRBD1 (6 bases). The CDR3 is made up of 15 amino acids. The V gene's germline CDR1 is MDHEN and CDR2 SYDVKM. The V end lost 3 bases, the J end lost 0 bases, and 11 bases lay between the germline ends. The CDR3, as DNA: TGTGCCAGCAGTTTTGGGGGGGCGGTGAACACTGAAGCTTTCTTT. Protein product: CASSFGGAVNTEAFF.

At least ten counts were recorded for this clonotype. The chain couples TRBV9 to TRBJ2-5, with D unresolved. V was cut by 3 bases and J by 2 bases, with 11 bases left in between. The CDR3 totals 14 residues. Germline V lookup: CDR1 SGDLS, CDR2 YYNGEE. The CDR3 spells CASSARASQETQYF. Here the CDR3 DNA reads TGTGCCAGCAGCGCGAGAGCCAGTCAAGAGACCCAGTACTTC.

The rearrangement uses TRBV5-1 and TRBJ2-4; 7 bases fit TRBD1. With 4 bases clipped from V and 3 bases from J, the junction kept 10 bases outside the gene matches. From germline, CDR1 is SGHRS and CDR2 YFSETQ. The CDR3 totals 16 residues. The CDR3 DNA follows: TGCGCCAGCAGCCTACCGGGACAGAATGGCAAAAACATTCAGTACTTC. Its protein is CASSLPGQNGKNIQYF.

This clonotype was observed many times. CDR3 nucleotides: TGTGCCTGGAGCCGACTCGGGCAGAACAGCAATCAGCCCCAGCATTTT. The encoded protein is CAWSRLGQNSNQPQHF. The rearrangement uses TRBV30 and TRBJ1-5, with unresolved D. The CDR3 runs 16 residues. CDR1 is GTSNPN, CDR2 SVGIG, per germline (reference sequence). Trimming shortened V by 3 bases and J by 1 base, and 16 bases separated the two germline ends.

This clonotype was recorded many times. This chain joins TRBV5-1 and TRBJ2-5; 10 nucleotides match TRBD2. J gave up 2 bases and V 4 bases, and 8 bases lay outside the gene matches. This CDR3 is built from 16 residues. Germline V gene sequence: CDR1 SGHRS, CDR2 YFSETQ. The CDR3 DNA is TGCGCCAGCAGCCAGCAAGCGGGAGGGCCTCAAGAGACCCAGTACTTC. Translating it yields CASSQQAGGPQETQYF.

This clonotype was recorded at least ten times. The rearrangement links TRBV5-1 to TRBJ1-2, with TRBD1 identical over 10 bases. Germline assignment: CDR1 SGHRS and CDR2 YFSETQ. The ends lost 6 bases at V and 3 bases at J; junction bases unmatched: 8. This CDR3 is 15 amino acids long. The CDR3 DNA reads as TGCGCCAGCACCGTATCCGGGACAGGGGACTATGGCTACACCTTC. Its translation: CASTVSGTGDYGYTF. Complete variable domain (other parts from reference TRBV5-1 and TRBJ1-2): KAGVTQTPRYLIKTRGQQVTLSCSPISGHRSVSWYQQTPGQGLQFLFEYFSETQRNKGNFPGRFSGRQFSNSRSEMNVSTLELGDSALYLCASTVSGTGDYGYTFGSGTRLTVV.

This clonotype was picked up a small number of times. This rearrangement joins TRBV9 to TRBJ2-2, with a weak D call TRBD1 (5 bases). The CDR3 sequence is 16 residues long. Germline CDR1 and CDR2: SGDLS and YYNGEE. The ends were cut back, 0 bases at V and 2 bases at J, with 11 bases in the middle. The CDR3 loop is CASSVGQNPNTGELFF. The CDR3 DNA reads TGTGCCAGCAGCGTAGGACAGAACCCTAACACCGGGGAGCTGTTTTTT. Full variable domain (missing parts from reference TRBV9 and TRBJ2-2): DSGVTQTPKHLITATGQRVTLRCSPRSGDLSVYWYQQSLDQGLQFLIQYYNGEERAKGNILERFSAQQFPDLHSELNLSSLELGDSALYFCASSVGQNPNTGELFFGEGSRLTVL.

The table lists this clonotype with many counts. The chain joins TRBV12-3 or TRBV12-4 to TRBJ2-5; perhaps D is TRBD1 or TRBD2 (6 bases each). Trimming took 6 bases from V and 5 from J, leaving 13 bases between them. The CDR3 is 13 residues long. CDR3 sequence reads: CASRTGGTETQYF. The CDR3 coding sequence is TGTGCCAGCAGAACCGGGGGCACGGAGACCCAGTACTTC.

The table lists this clonotype with a few counts. The chain uses TRBV3-1 and TRBJ1-2; TRBD1 agrees at 12 bases. CDR3 size: 15 residues. V lost 5 bases and J lost 7; bases outside the gene matches: 8. CDR1 and CDR2 from the germline V gene are LGHDT and YNNKEL (reference sequence). The CDR3 here is CASSGPGQGAGGYTF. The CDR3 DNA follows: TGTGCCAGCAGCGGACCGGGACAGGGGGCCGGTGGCTACACCTTC.

As concerns this clonotype: Possible read error: a much larger clone is one base away. The chain combines TRBV3-1 with TRBJ2-5; tentatively, D is TRBD1 (6 bases). The CDR3 is 14 amino acids. Germline lookup yields CDR1 LGHDT and CDR2 YNNKEL (reference sequence). The CDR3 DNA reads TGTGGCAGCAGCCTACAGGGACGGCAAGAGACCCAGTACTTC. As protein: CGSSLQGRQETQYF.

Many counts were recorded for this clonotype. The chain carries TRBV20-1 and TRBJ1-1, with D perhaps TRBD1 (6 bases). CDR3 length: 11 amino acids. V lost 5 bases to trimming and J lost 10 bases, with 14 bases between them. Germline V gives CDR1 DFQATT, CDR2 SNEGSKA (reference sequence). The chain's CDR3 is CSAFQGRGAFF. The DNA of the CDR3 is TGCAGTGCTTTTCAGGGGAGGGGAGCTTTCTTT.

Many counts were recorded for this clonotype. The rearrangement uses TRBV6-1 and TRBJ2-7; D possibly matches TRBD1 or TRBD2 (5 bases each). The CDR3 has 14 residues. Trimming took 5 bases from V and 6 from J, leaving 17 bases between them. Looked up from germline, CDR1 is MNHNS and CDR2 is SASEGT. CDR3 region: CASSPPGRISEQYF. Written as DNA, the CDR3 is TGTGCCAGCAGTCCTCCGGGACGGATCAGCGAGCAGTACTTC.

Many counts were recorded for this clonotype. The chain joins TRBV28 to TRBJ2-7, with 12 nucleotides matching TRBD1. Germline CDR1 reads MDHEN; CDR2 reads SYDVKM. The junction had 12 bases not matched to a gene; V was cut back by 6 bases and J by 6 bases. This CDR3 comprises 16 residues. The DNA for the CDR3 is TGTGCCAGCAGGACGCCCTCGGGACAGGGGGCGACCGAGCAGTACTTC. Translating gives CASRTPSGQGATEQYF.